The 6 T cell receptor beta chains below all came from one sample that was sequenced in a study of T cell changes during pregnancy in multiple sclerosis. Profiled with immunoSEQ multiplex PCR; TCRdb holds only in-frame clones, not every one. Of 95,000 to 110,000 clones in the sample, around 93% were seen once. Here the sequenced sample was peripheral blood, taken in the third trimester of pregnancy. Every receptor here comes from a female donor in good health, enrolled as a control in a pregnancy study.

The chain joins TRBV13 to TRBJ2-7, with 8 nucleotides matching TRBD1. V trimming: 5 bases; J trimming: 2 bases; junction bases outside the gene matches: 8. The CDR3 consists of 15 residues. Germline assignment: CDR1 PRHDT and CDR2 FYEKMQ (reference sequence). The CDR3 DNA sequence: TGTGCCAGCAGCGCCGAAGGACAGGGACCCTACGAGCAGTACTTC. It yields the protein CASSAEGQGPYEQYF.

This chain's CDR3 is CASSLETGGSEKLFF. The CDR3 DNA sequence: TGCGCCAGCAGCTTGGAGACAGGGGGCAGTGAAAAACTGTTTTTT. The chain links TRBV5-1 to TRBJ1-4; 10 bases match TRBD1. The CDR3 has 15 amino acids. Germline values: CDR1 SGHRS, CDR2 YFSETQ. Trimming removed 0 bases from V and 7 bases from J; junction bases left unmatched: 3.

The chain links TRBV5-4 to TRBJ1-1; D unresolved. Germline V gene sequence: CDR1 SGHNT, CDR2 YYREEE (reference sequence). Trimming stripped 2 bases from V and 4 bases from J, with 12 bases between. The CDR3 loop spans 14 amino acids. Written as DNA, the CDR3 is TGTGCCAGCAGCTTAAGCAGCGAGGGCACTGAAGCTTTCTTT. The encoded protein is CASSLSSEGTEAFF.

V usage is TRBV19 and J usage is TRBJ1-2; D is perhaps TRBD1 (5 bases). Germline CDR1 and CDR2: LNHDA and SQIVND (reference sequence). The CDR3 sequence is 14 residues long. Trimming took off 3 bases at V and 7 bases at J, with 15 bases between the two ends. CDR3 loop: CASSMSGGESGYTF. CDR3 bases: TGTGCCAGTAGTATGTCCGGGGGTGAGAGTGGCTACACCTTC.

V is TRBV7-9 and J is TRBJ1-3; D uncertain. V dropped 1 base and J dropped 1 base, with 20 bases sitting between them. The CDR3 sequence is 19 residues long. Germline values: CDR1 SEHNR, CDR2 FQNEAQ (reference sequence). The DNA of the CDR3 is TGTGCCAGCAGCTTAGATCTATCGTTTAGAGGGAAATCTGGAAACACCATATATTTT. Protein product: CASSLDLSFRGKSGNTIYF.

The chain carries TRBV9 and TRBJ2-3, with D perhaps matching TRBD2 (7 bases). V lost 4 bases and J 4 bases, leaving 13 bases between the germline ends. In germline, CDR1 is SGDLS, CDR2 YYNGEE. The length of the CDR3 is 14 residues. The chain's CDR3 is CASSLGGVPDTQYF. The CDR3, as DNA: TGTGCCAGCAGCCTAGGGGGGGTTCCAGATACGCAGTATTTT.